This passage covers 18 T cell receptor beta chains from one sample sequenced in a study of OX40 agonist ivuxolimab in advanced cancers. Clones were read by immunoSEQ multiplex PCR, and TCRdb kept only the in-frame ones, dropping some. Among about 150,000 clones listed, roughly 92% were seen once. The specimen comprised CD4+ or CD8+ T cells sorted from blood, sampled in a trial of the OX40 agonist ivuxolimab. The receptors were gathered from an adult with an advanced solid tumor such as melanoma, head and neck, liver or kidney cancer.

The rearrangement uses TRBV18 and TRBJ2-1, with 12 bases that match TRBD2. Looked up from germline, CDR1 is KGHSH and CDR2 is LQKENI. The V gene end was trimmed by 6 bases and the J gene end by 5 bases; junction bases not matched to a gene: 11. The CDR3 sequence is 17 residues long. This CDR3 reads CASSPRTSGTVNNEQFF. The DNA of the CDR3 is TGTGCCAGCTCTCCCCGGACTAGCGGGACAGTCAACAATGAGCAGTTCTTC.

This clone came up once. The chain combines TRBV7-8 with TRBJ1-5; 8 positions agree with TRBD1. CDR1 is SGHVS and CDR2 is FQNEAQ in the germline V gene. CDR3 length: 17 amino acids. Unmatched junction bases numbered 11, after V lost 2 bases and J lost 5 bases. In DNA, the CDR3 is TGTGCCAGCAGCTTATCCTGGACAGGGTTGAAGGATCAGCCCCAGCATTTT. Translation gives CASSLSWTGLKDQPQHF.

This chain links TRBV9 with TRBJ2-1; TRBD2 is a possible D gene (6 bases). The length of the CDR3 is 14 residues. CDR1 is SGDLS and CDR2 is YYNGEE in the germline V gene. Trimming pared 3 bases from V and 4 bases from J, leaving 11 bases between. CDR3 region: CASSAEGLYNEQFF. CDR3 nucleotides: TGTGCCAGCAGCGCAGAGGGACTTTACAATGAGCAGTTCTTC.

The chain employs TRBV28 and TRBJ2-7; possible D gene TRBD1, 5 bases. This CDR3 is 16 amino acids long. V was trimmed by 3 bases and J by 4 bases, leaving 19 bases between them. Germline values: CDR1 MDHEN, CDR2 SYDVKM. CDR3 in DNA: TGTGCCAGCAGTTTTGTGAGCACAGGCCCTCGATACGAGCAGTACTTC. Its translation: CASSFVSTGPRYEQYF.

CDR3 loop: CAWTVRANIIDGYTF. CDR3 nucleotide sequence: TGTGCCTGGACCGTCAGGGCGAATATTATAGATGGCTACACCTTC. This sequence joins TRBV30 and TRBJ1-2; TRBD1 might be the D (5 bases). CDR3 length equals 15 residues. Deletions cut 4 bases from V and 6 bases from J, with 21 bases between. CDR1 is GTSNPN and CDR2 is SVGIG in the germline V gene (reference sequence).

This clone was recorded once. This chain joins TRBV29-1 and TRBJ2-7, with D tentatively TRBD1 or TRBD2 (5 bases each). The CDR3 loop spans 11 amino acids. Germline CDR1 is SQVTM and CDR2 is ANQGSEA. Trimming pared 1 base from V and 4 bases from J, leaving 5 bases between. CDR3 DNA sequence: TGCAGCGTTGAAGGGGGGTACGAGCAGTACTTC. Amino acids: CSVEGGYEQYF.

To note about this clone: A read error may produce the germline difference seen at one junction end. The chain has TRBV7-7 and TRBJ2-7; 10 bases map to TRBD1. This CDR3 has 17 residues. Germline values: CDR1 SSHAT, CDR2 FNYEAQ (reference sequence). The CDR3 region is CASSTGTPGQGGYEQYF. The CDR3 nucleotides are TGTGCTAGCAGCACAGGGACGCCCGGACAGGGGGGATACGAGCAGTACTTC.

This chain links TRBV4-3 with TRBJ2-1; a possible D gene is TRBD2 (5 bases). The V gene's germline CDR1 is LGHNA and CDR2 YSLEER. Trimming took off 2 bases at V and 6 bases at J, with 14 bases between the two ends. The CDR3 is 15 amino acids. CDR3 sequence: CASSQIVDYINEQFF. The CDR3 DNA follows: TGCGCCAGCAGCCAAATTGTAGACTACATCAATGAGCAGTTCTTC.

The CDR3 spells CASSVVGTGQETQYF. CDR3 DNA sequence: TGTGCCAGCAGCGTGGTCGGGACAGGCCAAGAGACCCAGTACTTC. V gene TRBV9 combines with J gene TRBJ2-5; TRBD1 matches at 8 bases. The V gene end was trimmed by 2 bases and the J gene end by 1 base; junction bases not matched to a gene: 4. The CDR3 is 15 amino acids. Germline V gene data show CDR1 as SGDLS and CDR2 as YYNGEE.

The V call is TRBV5-4, the J call TRBJ2-1, with D unclear. V lost 0 bases and J lost 0, with 7 bases in between. The CDR3 covers 15 residues. CDR1 and CDR2 (germline): SGHNT, YYREEE (reference sequence). CDR3 sequence reads: CASSLEASSYNEQFF. The CDR3 DNA reads as TGTGCCAGCAGCTTGGAGGCCAGCTCCTACAATGAGCAGTTCTTC.

V usage is TRBV6-1 and J usage is TRBJ1-6; the D is unclear. The CDR3 contains 14 residues. Per germline, CDR1 MNHNS and CDR2 SASEGT. CDR3: CALAERPYNSPLHF. In nucleotides, the CDR3 is TGTGCTTTGGCAGAGAGGCCTTATAATTCACCCCTCCACTTT.

The chain uses TRBV6-5 and TRBJ2-7; 11 nucleotides align to TRBD2. V was pared by 6 bases and J by 4 bases, with 2 bases of the junction left unmatched. Germline V lookup: CDR1 MNHEY, CDR2 SVGAGI. The length of the CDR3 is 13 residues. The CDR3 region has the DNA TGTGCCAGCAGCCGACTAGCGGGGTACGAGCAGTACTTC. Protein product: CASSRLAGYEQYF.

This chain links TRBV6-5 with TRBJ1-5, with 10 bases aligning to TRBD1. This CDR3 spans 15 amino acids. The germline CDR1 and CDR2 sequences are MNHEY and SVGAGI. V lost 5 bases to trimming and J lost 3 bases; unmatched junction nucleotides: 4. The CDR3 DNA follows: TGTGCCAGCAGTCGCCGACAGGGGGCCAATCAGCCCCAGCATTTT. Its translation: CASSRRQGANQPQHF.

This chain joins TRBV7-2 and TRBJ2-2; tentative D call: TRBD2 (5 bases). The V and J ends lost 2 bases and 1 base respectively, with 11 bases between them. In germline, CDR1 is SGHTA, CDR2 FQGNSA. The CDR3 is 16 amino acids. The CDR3 region is CASSLMVGVNTGELFF. CDR3 DNA: TGTGCCAGCAGCTTAATGGTGGGAGTGAACACCGGGGAGCTGTTTTTT.

This chain connects TRBV4-3 to TRBJ2-7; 11 bases line up with TRBD2. V shed 0 bases and J 2 bases; nucleotides not matched to a gene: 6. The germline gives CDR1 LGHNA, CDR2 YSLEER. This CDR3 has 17 amino acids. This CDR3 is CASSQDTGTSGTYEQYF. Written as DNA, the CDR3 is TGCGCCAGCAGCCAAGATACCGGGACTAGCGGTACCTACGAGCAGTACTTC.

This rearrangement joins TRBV6-1 to TRBJ2-7; 7 bases are a match to TRBD1. The germline CDR1 and CDR2 sequences are MNHNS and SASEGT. CDR3 length: 13 residues. V shed 10 bases, J shed 3 bases, and the junction held 9 bases outside the gene matches. In DNA, the CDR3 is TGTGCCACCCGAAATGGACAGGTCTACGAGCAGTACTTC. Protein product: CATRNGQVYEQYF.

The chain links TRBV28 to TRBJ1-4, with D possibly TRBD1 on 6 matching bases. From germline, CDR1 is MDHEN and CDR2 SYDVKM. The V and J ends lost 5 bases and 4 bases respectively, with 11 bases between them. The CDR3 is 14 residues long. CDR3 sequence (DNA): TGTGCCAGCAGTCCCGGACAGATTAATGAAAAACTGTTTTTT. Translated, it gives CASSPGQINEKLFF. The complete variable domain, with remaining parts taken from reference TRBV28 and TRBJ1-4, reads DVKVTQSSRYLVKRTGEKVFLECVQDMDHENMFWYRQDPGLGLRLIYFSYDVKMKEKGDIPEGYSVSREKKERFSLILESASTNQTSMYLCASSPGQINEKLFFGSGTQLSVL.

V gene TRBV2 combines with J gene TRBJ1-5; D possibly corresponds to TRBD1 (6 bases). Trimming removed 5 bases at V and 2 bases at J, with 16 bases between. Germline V gives CDR1 SNHLY, CDR2 FYNNEI. The CDR3 runs to 16 residues. As DNA, the CDR3 is TGTGCCAGCAGTAGGCGACAGGCCGGTGGCAATCAGCCCCAGCATTTT. Protein sequence: CASSRRQAGGNQPQHF.